This TCR beta chain stems from a study of beta chain features in type 1 diabetes. Study findings and constraints: HLA influence on TCRB rearrangement stayed unresolved here. A moderate, significant TCRB CDR3 shortening appeared in type 1 diabetes across four CD4+ subsets. More deletions and fewer insertions at VDJ junctions were found in patients with type 1 diabetes.

Sorting with CD45RO/CCR7/CD25/CD127/CD95/CD27 yielded naive, central memory, regulatory and stem-like memory CD4+ cells. The sequenced template was cDNA made from the entire isolated RNA. Clones were read by immunoSEQ multiplex PCR, and TCRdb kept only the in-frame ones, dropping some. Of approximately 250,000 clones listed, over 8.5% are singletons. Comment on this clone: Its antigen remains unidentified.

The CDR3 is 13 amino acids. The ends were cut back, 2 bases at V and 3 bases at J, with 7 bases in the middle. The germline CDR1 and CDR2 sequences are MNHNY and SVGAGI (reference sequence). The V gene is TRBV6-6, the J gene TRBJ1-1; the D gene is possibly TRBD1 (5 bases). The specimen sequenced was naive CD4+ T cells from blood. The sequence derives from a woman aged 18-29 years in good health. The CDR3 is CASSYQGHTEAFF. The CDR3 region has the DNA TGTGCCAGCAGTTACCAGGGCCACACTGAAGCTTTCTTT.